This note documents a single TCR beta chain sequence. The sample belongs to a study of cytomegalovirus exposure and HLA in healthy donors. Study-level background: HLA-typed donors were the source of about 85 million unique TCRs, which an early data release held.

Germline V gene lookup returns CDR1 ENHRY and CDR2 SYGVKD. Between the trimmed V and J ends, which lost 6 bases and 2 bases, there was a span of 13 bases. The CDR3 consists of 14 residues. Researchers ran the PCR with 60 Vbeta and 13 Jbeta primers. Here immunoSEQ multiplex PCR was the method, and the copy in TCRdb shows in-frame clones only, minus some. The sample lists about 150,000 clones, more than 75% seen once, with more than 10% in the top ten. The TCR was taken from a man aged 25 to 40 in good health and CMV-seropositive. Sample: PBMCs. This chain uses TRBV10-3 with TRBJ1-1, with D unclear. The chain's CDR3 is CAISDIPLNTEAFF. The CDR3 nucleotides are TGTGCCATCAGCGACATTCCTCTTAACACTGAAGCTTTCTTT.